The T cell receptor (beta chain) under discussion was sequenced for a study of T cell repertoires in cytomegalovirus infection. At the level of the study: Carrying CMV and the relevant HLA type showed in public TCR beta signatures.

TCRdb itself ran the reads through MiXCR, one entry per CDR3 protein. The profile shows approximately 500,000 distinct CDR3 sequences, over 9% of them singletons. General study results and limits: Ex vivo, HLA-C-restricted CMV-specific TCR beta clonotypes prevailed over the rest of the response.

Comment on this clonotype: Antigen specificity is unknown.

Sequenced sample: PBMCs. The clonotype originates from a human donor in good health (CMV status not recorded). Some clones in this sample may be carry-over from other donors' samples.

CDR3 in amino acids: CASSLSWREAPYEQYF. CDR3 nucleotides: TGTGCCAGCAGTTTATCGTGGAGGGAGGCGCCCTACGAGCAGTACTTC. The chain has TRBV27 and TRBJ2-7, with D possibly being TRBD2 (6 bases). Trimming took off 0 bases at V and 2 bases at J, with 14 bases between the two ends. The CDR3 covers 16 residues. Germline V gene data show CDR1 as MNHEY and CDR2 as SMNVEV (reference sequence).